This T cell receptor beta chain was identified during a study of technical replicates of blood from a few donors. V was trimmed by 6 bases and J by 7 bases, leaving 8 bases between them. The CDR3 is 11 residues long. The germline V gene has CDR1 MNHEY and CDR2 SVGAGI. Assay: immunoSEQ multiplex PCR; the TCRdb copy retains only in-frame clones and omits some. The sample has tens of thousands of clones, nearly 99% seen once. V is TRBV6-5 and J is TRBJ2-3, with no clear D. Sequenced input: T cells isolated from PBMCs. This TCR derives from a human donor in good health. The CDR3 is CASSQWYTQYF. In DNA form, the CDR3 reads TGTGCCAGCAGCCAGTGGTATACGCAGTATTTT.